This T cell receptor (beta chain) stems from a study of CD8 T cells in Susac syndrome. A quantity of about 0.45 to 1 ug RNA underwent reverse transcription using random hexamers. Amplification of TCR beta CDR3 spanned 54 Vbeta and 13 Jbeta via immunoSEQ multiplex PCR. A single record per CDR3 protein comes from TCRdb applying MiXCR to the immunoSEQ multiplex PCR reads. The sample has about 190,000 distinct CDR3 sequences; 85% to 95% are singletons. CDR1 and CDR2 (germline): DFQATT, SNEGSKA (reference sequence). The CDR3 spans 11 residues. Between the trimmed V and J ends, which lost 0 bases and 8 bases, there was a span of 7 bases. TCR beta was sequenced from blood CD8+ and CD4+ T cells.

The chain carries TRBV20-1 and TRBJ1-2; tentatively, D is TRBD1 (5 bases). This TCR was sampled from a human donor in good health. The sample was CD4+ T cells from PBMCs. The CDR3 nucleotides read TGCAGTGCTAGAGACAGGGAAGGCTACACCTTC. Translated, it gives CSARDREGYTF.